The 15 T cell receptor beta chains presented below share a single source sample, sequenced in a study of vaccination effects on CD4 cells after COVID-19. No antigen is known for these receptors. Scientists isolated CD4+ T cells after a roughly 9-day culture period ended. Produced via immunoSEQ multiplex PCR; TCRdb's table is partial and in-frame only. Altogether about 37,000 clones are present, 65% to 85% being singletons, with the ten largest covering 2.5% to 3.5%. The material sequenced was CD4+ T cells from PBMCs cultured without peptide, taken before COVID-19 vaccination. These TCRs come from a human donor who received a COVID-19 vaccine.

The V gene is TRBV23-1, the J gene TRBJ1-3; TRBD1 matches 11 bases. TRBV23-1 is noted as an ORF with a role that remains uncertain. This CDR3 has 16 residues. The V and J ends lost 0 bases and 7 bases, in that order; junction bases with no gene match: 5. CDR3 in DNA: TGCGCCAGCAGTCAATCGGGGAGGACAGGGGGCAACACCATATATTTT. It is translated as CASSQSGRTGGNTIYF.

This rearrangement joins TRBV6-5 to TRBJ1-3, with D hard to call. The V gene's germline CDR1 is MNHEY and CDR2 SVGAGI. This CDR3 spans 14 amino acids. Deletions cut 6 bases from V and 1 base from J, with 10 bases between. The CDR3 sequence: CASSGRWSGNTIYF. CDR3 in DNA: TGTGCCAGCAGCGGGCGGTGGTCTGGAAACACCATATATTTT.

In nucleotides, the CDR3 is TGTGCCAGCAGTTCCTTAAGTGGGGCCAACGTCCTGACTTTC. This codes for CASSSLSGANVLTF. The chain carries TRBV6-6 and TRBJ2-6; D remains unclear. Germline V gene sequence: CDR1 MNHNY, CDR2 SVGAGI (reference sequence). The CDR3 loop spans 14 amino acids. V shed 4 bases and J shed 3 bases, with 7 bases lying between them.

This clone was counted between two and nine times. V usage is TRBV4-2 and J usage is TRBJ2-4, with 7 bases identical to TRBD2. In germline, CDR1 is LGHNA, CDR2 YNFKEQ. The V and J ends lost 0 bases and 0 bases, in that order; junction bases with no gene match: 5. The CDR3 contains 17 residues. The chain's CDR3 is CASSQEHSGLAKNIQYF. In DNA form, the CDR3 reads TGTGCCAGCAGCCAAGAACATAGCGGGTTAGCCAAAAACATTCAGTACTTC.

The V gene is TRBV7-2, the J gene TRBJ1-3; maybe TRBD1 (6 bases). The germline V gene encodes CDR1 SGHTA and CDR2 FQGNSA. This CDR3 contains 14 residues. V shed 5 bases and J shed 7 bases, with 15 bases lying between them. CDR3 protein: CASSPQTGHNTIYF. The CDR3 nucleotides read TGTGCCAGCAGCCCTCAGACGGGACACAACACCATATATTTT. Using reference TRBV7-2 and TRBJ1-3 for the parts outside the CDR3, the full variable domain is GAGVSQSPSNKVTEKGKDVELRCDPISGHTALYWYRQSLGQGLEFLIYFQGNSAPDKSGLPSDRFSAERTGGSVSTLTIQRTQQEDSAVYLCASSPQTGHNTIYFGEGSWLTVV.

This chain links TRBV28 with TRBJ1-4; 8 bases align to TRBD1. This CDR3 region has 15 residues. The V gene's germline CDR1 is MDHEN and CDR2 SYDVKM. J was trimmed by 3 bases and V by 6 bases; bases with no gene match: 6. The CDR3 protein is CASRPTGQANEKLFF. For the CDR3, the DNA is TGTGCCAGCAGACCTACGGGACAGGCTAATGAAAAACTGTTTTTT.

The V gene is TRBV28, the J gene TRBJ1-5, with TRBD1 matching 7 bases. This CDR3 comprises 18 residues. Germline CDR1 reads MDHEN; CDR2 reads SYDVKM. With 1 base clipped from V and 4 bases from J, the junction kept 13 bases outside the gene matches. In DNA, the CDR3 is TGTGCCAGCAGTTTATCGGGCAGGGGGATCGTAGGGAATCAGCCCCAGCATTTT. Translated: CASSLSGRGIVGNQPQHF.

In this sample, this clone turned up a few times. J is TRBJ1-1 and V is TRBV30; maybe TRBD1 (5 bases). The CDR3 extends over 13 amino acids. Trimming removed 8 bases from V and 1 base from J, with 14 bases in between. Germline V gives CDR1 GTSNPN, CDR2 SVGIG (reference sequence). The CDR3 DNA is TGTGCCCGGGGTGGAGGGGAGAACACTGAAGCTTTCTTT. Its protein product is CARGGGENTEAFF.

The chain couples TRBV5-1 to TRBJ2-5; 7 bases fit TRBD2. In germline, CDR1 is SGHRS, CDR2 YFSETQ. Unmatched junction bases numbered 16, after V lost 4 bases and J lost 4 bases. The CDR3 is made up of 17 amino acids. CDR3 protein: CASSPTGTNAVGETQYF. The CDR3, as DNA: TGCGCCAGCAGCCCGACCGGGACTAACGCTGTCGGAGAGACCCAGTACTTC.

The chain has TRBV2 and TRBJ1-2; 9 nucleotides align to TRBD1. Germline V gene lookup returns CDR1 SNHLY and CDR2 FYNNEI. With V trimmed by 8 bases and J by 4 bases, 2 bases remained unmatched. This CDR3 comprises 12 residues. The DNA for the CDR3 is TGTGCCAGCCGGACAGGGGCCTATGGCTACACCTTC. Its translation: CASRTGAYGYTF.

The table lists this clone with a few counts. The CDR3 DNA reads as TGCGCCAGCAGCTTTGGGACTAGCGATCGAGAGCAGTTCTTC. It is translated as CASSFGTSDREQFF. The chain carries TRBV5-1 and TRBJ2-1; 10 bases are a match to TRBD2. CDR1 and CDR2 from the germline V gene are SGHRS and YFSETQ. The junction had 6 bases not matched to a gene; V was cut back by 2 bases and J by 10 bases. The CDR3 consists of 14 residues.

The rearrangement uses TRBV27 and TRBJ1-5; the D gene is possibly TRBD1 (5 bases). CDR3 size: 13 residues. Germline assignment: CDR1 MNHEY and CDR2 SMNVEV (reference sequence). With 6 bases removed from V and 2 bases from J, the gap between germline ends came to 8 bases. The CDR3 nucleotides are TGTGCCAGCAGCAGGGAGCGCAATCAGCCCCAGCATTTT. Its protein is CASSRERNQPQHF.

CDR3 residues: CASSRSLNTEAFF. CDR3 DNA: TGTGCCAGCAGCAGGTCCCTTAACACTGAAGCTTTCTTT. V usage is TRBV14 and J usage is TRBJ1-1; D is unresolved. CDR1 and CDR2 from the germline V gene are SGHDN and FVKESK. The V end lost 5 bases, the J end lost 2 bases, and 9 bases lay between the germline ends. CDR3 length: 13 residues.

The V and J genes are TRBV2 and TRBJ2-1; D is unclear. There are 13 residues in the CDR3. Deletions cut 4 bases from V and 4 bases from J, with 8 bases between. Germline CDR1 is SNHLY and CDR2 is FYNNEI. The CDR3 spells CASSVFSYNEQFF. The DNA of the CDR3 is TGTGCCAGCAGTGTATTTAGTTACAATGAGCAGTTCTTC.

The chain employs TRBV6-6 and TRBJ2-1; D may be TRBD1 (6 bases). Germline V gene sequence: CDR1 MNHNY, CDR2 SVGAGI (reference sequence). The CDR3 runs 15 residues. Trimming took off 4 bases at V and 1 base at J, with 11 bases between the two ends. This chain's CDR3 is CASSSQGNSYNEQFF. CDR3 nucleotide sequence: TGTGCCAGCAGTTCTCAGGGGAATTCCTACAATGAGCAGTTCTTC.